A selection of T cell receptor beta chains follows, all from one sample in a study of shared clonotypes between healthy human individuals. Generated by immunoSEQ multiplex PCR, the TCRdb table keeps only in-frame clones and is missing some. The table has roughly 480,000 clones, approximately 79% seen once; the top ten hold about 12%. Sequenced sample: PBMCs. These TCRs come from a woman aged 40 to 55 in good health. Some clones in this sample may be carry-over from other donors' samples. CDR3s include the opening cysteine and the closing phenylalanine or tryptophan. The D gene is left open where the match is weak.

d_gene,v_gene,CDR3aa
TRBD2,TRBV13,CASSSGLVALREQFF
NA,TRBV4-2,CASSRDSGNTYEQYF
NA,TRBV28,CASRPVALGTEAFF
NA,TRBV5-1,CASSSGKLQETQYF
TRBD2,TRBV18,CASSPPAGGSQETQYF
NA,TRBV7-3,CASSFRDGYGYTF
TRBD2,TRBV27,CASSGRVAKNIQYF
NA,TRBV7-2,CASSLGGYQPQHF
NA,TRBV18,CASSPMAGEIGIQYF
NA,TRBV5-8,CASSNGPTDTQYF
TRBD1,TRBV7-9,CASSLGQGSVIQYF